This T cell receptor beta chain emerged from a study of cytomegalovirus exposure and HLA in healthy donors. A single count supports this clone. No antigen is known for it. The study ran its PCR with 60 Vbeta and 13 Jbeta primers. Here immunoSEQ multiplex PCR was the method, and the copy in TCRdb shows in-frame clones only, minus some. The sample has some 150,000 clones, about 80% seen once; the top ten hold about 1.7%. Study observations and caveats: Fewer N-insertions (relative to the approximately 670-donor mean) were reportedly seen in an Asian-associated ancestry cluster in a later analysis. About 150 TCR beta chains were listed as cytomegalovirus-associated. In a later analysis, the majority of CMV-associated beta chains seemingly showed HLA restriction. Some highly shared sequence variants likely arose as a pipeline artifact.

The receptor was derived from a woman aged 25 to 39 in good health and CMV-seronegative. The sample was PBMCs.

The CDR3 region has the DNA TGTGTTCTTCTGAGGGGGCGCGGGCTAGGCACTGAAGCTTTCTTT. Its translation: CVLLRGRGLGTEAFF. This rearrangement joins TRBV6-1 to TRBJ1-1; the match to TRBD1 covers 7 bases. The germline V gene has CDR1 MNHNS and CDR2 SASEGT. The length of the CDR3 is 15 residues.